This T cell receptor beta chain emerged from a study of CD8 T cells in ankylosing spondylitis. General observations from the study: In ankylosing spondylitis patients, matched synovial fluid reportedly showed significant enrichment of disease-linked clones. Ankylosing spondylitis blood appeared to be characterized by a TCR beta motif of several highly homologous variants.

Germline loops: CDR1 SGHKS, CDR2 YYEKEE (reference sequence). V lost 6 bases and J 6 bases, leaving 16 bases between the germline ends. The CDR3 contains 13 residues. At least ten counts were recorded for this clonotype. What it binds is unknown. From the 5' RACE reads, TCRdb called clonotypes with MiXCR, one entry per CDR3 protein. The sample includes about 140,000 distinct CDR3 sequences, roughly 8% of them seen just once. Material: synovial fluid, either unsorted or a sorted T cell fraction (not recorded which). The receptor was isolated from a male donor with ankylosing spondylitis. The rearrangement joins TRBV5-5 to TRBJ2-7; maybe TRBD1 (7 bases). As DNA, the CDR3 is TGTGCCAGCATGGGACAGTCAGCGGGCGAGCAGTACTTC. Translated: CASMGQSAGEQYF.